The T cell receptor beta chain under discussion was sequenced for a study of cytomegalovirus exposure and HLA in healthy donors. Study-wide context: An early release of data contained roughly 86 million unique TCRs, which came from HLA-typed donors. Study-wide findings and caveats: About 87% or about 30% of the time was how often most TCR beta V segments were productive, according to an earlier analysis. It emerged from a later analysis that several of the most significant clusters appeared to be linked to common viral pathogens.

PCR amplification relied on 60 Vbeta primers (plus 13 Jbeta primers). Assay used: immunoSEQ multiplex PCR; TCRdb lists only in-frame clones, some missing. The top ten clones hold about 1.8% of a sample with fewer than 200,000 clones, over 70% of them seen once. V lost 6 bases and J lost 4; bases outside the gene matches: 9. The CDR3 has 14 amino acids. From germline, CDR1 is LNHDA and CDR2 SQIVND (reference sequence). Remarks on this clone: Its antigen is unknown.

The sample consisted of PBMCs. The sequence was collected from a man aged 40-55 years in good health and CMV-seropositive. The chain carries TRBV19 and TRBJ2-7; 7 bases line up with TRBD2. CDR3 sequence (DNA): TGTGCCAGTAGACCGGGACTACCGGGTTACGAGCAGTACTTC. Its protein product is CASRPGLPGYEQYF. Filled out from reference TRBV19 and TRBJ2-7, the complete variable domain reads DGGITQSPKYLFRKEGQNVTLSCEQNLNHDAMYWYRQDPGQGLRLIYYSQIVNDFQKGDIAEGYSVSREKKESFPLTVTSAQKNPTAFYLCASRPGLPGYEQYFGPGTRLTVT.